A single sample is the source of the 16 T cell receptor beta chains below, sequenced in a study of tumor-infiltrating lymphocytes in oesophageal squamous cell carcinoma. MiXCR, applied by TCRdb to the PCR reads, yields one record per CDR3 protein. The sample contains some 21,000 distinct CDR3 sequences, roughly two fifths of which appear only once. The sequenced sample consisted of esophageal tumor tissue. Receptors were obtained from a male donor with esophageal squamous cell carcinoma.

As concerns this clonotype: The CDR3 ends on some other residue instead of the conserved phenylalanine or tryptophan, so this is likely a read error. The DNA is left out, because the CDR3 cannot be placed on it with certainty; the CDR3 is given as TCRdb lists it. The V call is TRBV12-3 or TRBV12-4, the J call TRBJ2-7; the table assigns TRBD1, which was not confirmed against the DNA. The CDR3 is 16 residues long, counting both termini. The CDR3 region is CASSQKRQNYGYTFGS.

The CDR3, as DNA: TGTGCCAGCAGCTTAGCGGGAGGGCCCTCCGAGCAGTACTTC. As protein: CASSLAGGPSEQYF. The chain is built from TRBV7-2 and TRBJ2-4; 7 bases are a match to TRBD2. Gene TRBJ2-7 matches the end of the DNA better, so the J call may be wrong. The length of the CDR3 is 14 residues. Per germline, CDR1 SGHTA and CDR2 FQGNSA.

The rearrangement links TRBV6-1 to TRBJ2-4, with D tentatively TRBD1 (6 bases). The end of the DNA is better explained by TRBJ2-1, so the J call may be wrong. The length of the CDR3 is 14 residues. CDR1 is MNHNS and CDR2 is SASEGT in the germline V gene. CDR3 bases: TGTGCCAGCAGTTATTATCACCGGACAGACGAGCAGTTCTTC. This sequence encodes CASSYYHRTDEQFF.

This chain joins TRBV7-8 and TRBJ2-5; TRBD1 matches at 9 bases. Germline V lookup: CDR1 SGHVS, CDR2 FQNEAQ. The ends lost 1 base at V and 1 base at J; junction bases unmatched: 1. This CDR3 has 15 amino acids. The CDR3 DNA reads TGTGCCAGCAGCTTAGGGGGACAGGGCCAAGAGACCCAGTACTTC. Translated, it gives CASSLGGQGQETQYF.

This clonotype appeared once. V is TRBV7-3 and J is TRBJ2-1; 12 nucleotides agree with TRBD2. With 1 base clipped from V and 12 bases from J, the junction kept 13 bases outside the gene matches. The CDR3 contains 17 residues. The germline gives CDR1 SGHTA, CDR2 FQGTGA. CDR3 DNA sequence: TGTGCCAGCAGCTTAAGGCCTAGCGGGGGGGCCTTGGTAGTGCAGTTCTTC. Translation: CASSLRPSGGALVVQFF.

This clonotype has just a few counts. The rearrangement joins TRBV27 to TRBJ1-6; 8 nucleotides align to TRBD1. The CDR3 is made up of 15 amino acids. Trimming removed 5 bases from V and 14 bases from J; junction bases left unmatched: 14. Looked up from germline, CDR1 is MNHEY and CDR2 is SMNVEV (reference sequence). CDR3 residues: CASSRGGDRTEALHF. In DNA form, the CDR3 reads TGTGCCAGCAGTAGAGGGGGGGACAGGACTGAGGCCCTCCACTTT.

This clonotype appeared many times. A read error may be the cause here, since a much bigger clone is one base away. The J gene is TRBJ2-7, the V gene TRBV7-2, with 8 positions matching TRBD2. Trimming cost V 5 bases and J 7 bases; bases outside gene matches: 10. This CDR3 spans 14 amino acids. Germline values: CDR1 SGHTA, CDR2 FQGNSA. The CDR3 coding sequence is TGTGCCAGCAGCCTCCAAGCGGGGGCCAATGAGCAGTACTTC. Residues: CASSLQAGANEQYF.

In its sample, this clonotype was seen many times. The chain couples TRBV6-6 to TRBJ1-1, with a weak D call TRBD1 (6 bases). This CDR3 region has 16 residues. V gave up 0 bases and J gave up 8 bases, with 19 bases separating them. Germline CDR1 MNHNY, CDR2 SVGAGI (reference sequence). CDR3 protein: CASSYSRKGEGGEAFF. The CDR3, as DNA: TGTGCCAGCAGTTACTCTCGAAAGGGTGAAGGGGGGGAAGCTTTCTTT.

The table lists this clonotype with many counts. V is TRBV5-1 and J is TRBJ2-5, with 7 bases that match TRBD2. With 3 bases clipped from V and 2 bases from J, the junction kept 4 bases outside the gene matches. Germline V gene lookup returns CDR1 SGHRS and CDR2 YFSETQ. The CDR3 runs to 14 residues. CDR3 residues: CASSWGGEQETQYF. In DNA, the CDR3 is TGCGCCAGCAGCTGGGGGGGTGAGCAAGAGACCCAGTACTTC.

V gene TRBV7-2 combines with J gene TRBJ2-1, with TRBD1 identical over 10 bases. The V gene's germline CDR1 is SGHTA and CDR2 FQGNSA. The CDR3 covers 15 residues. The V gene end was trimmed by 5 bases and the J gene end by 5 bases; junction bases not matched to a gene: 6. CDR3 DNA: TGTGCCAGCAGCCCCCAGGGACAGGGGCACAATGAGCAGTTCTTC. Translation gives CASSPQGQGHNEQFF. The variable domain in full, completed from reference TRBV7-2 and TRBJ2-1, reads GAGVSQSPSNKVTEKGKDVELRCDPISGHTALYWYRQSLGQGLEFLIYFQGNSAPDKSGLPSDRFSAERTGGSVSTLTIQRTQQEDSAVYLCASSPQGQGHNEQFFGPGTRLTVL.

V and J are TRBV5-4 and TRBJ2-5, with D unresolved. Trimming stripped 0 bases from V and 4 bases from J, with 10 bases between. CDR1 is SGHNT and CDR2 is YYREEE in the germline V gene (reference sequence). The CDR3 contains 14 residues. The CDR3 is CASSLDLVSETQYF. Here the CDR3 DNA reads TGTGCCAGCAGCTTGGATCTGGTTTCAGAGACCCAGTACTTC.

This clonotype has only a few counts. J is TRBJ2-5 and V is TRBV9, with 8 bases lining up with TRBD2. This CDR3 has 17 residues. Unmatched junction bases numbered 9, after V lost 1 base and J lost 1 base. Germline V CDR1 and CDR2: SGDLS, YYNGEE. The CDR3 is CASSVSGGVGTQETQYF. The CDR3 DNA is TGTGCCAGCAGCGTATCGGGGGGGGTGGGCACCCAAGAGACCCAGTACTTC.

Turning to this clonotype: The CDR3 end shows no conserved phenylalanine or tryptophan, and so a read error is likely. No DNA is shown, since the ends of the CDR3 on it are uncertain; the CDR3 is the one TCRdb lists. The chain recombines TRBV28 with TRBJ2-1; the table's D call, TRBD1, was not checked against the DNA. The CDR3 length equals 18 residues, ends included. Germline V gene data show CDR1 as MDHEN and CDR2 as SYDVKM. CDR3: CASSETGTPSSGGYTFGS.

The CDR3 DNA reads TGTGCCAGTAGTATTAGTCGGGACAGGAACAATGAGCAGTTCTTC. It specifies CASSISRDRNNEQFF. V and J are TRBV19 and TRBJ2-1; TRBD1 matches at 8 bases. Germline values: CDR1 LNHDA, CDR2 SQIVND (reference sequence). This CDR3 contains 15 residues. The ends lost 3 bases at V and 5 bases at J; junction bases unmatched: 6.

A remark on this clonotype: The DNA is left out, because the CDR3 cannot be placed on it with certainty; the CDR3 is given as TCRdb lists it. The chain uses TRBV30 and TRBJ2-3; the table gives TRBD1 as D, unverified against the DNA. Germline CDR1 and CDR2: GTSNPN and SVGIG (reference sequence). The CDR3 is 14 residues long, ends included. The CDR3 loop is CAWGTGANTGELFF.

The rearrangement uses TRBV12-3 or TRBV12-4 and TRBJ2-7; 10 bases agree with TRBD2. The CDR3 is 15 amino acids. The trim removed 5 bases at V and 0 bases at J, leaving 4 bases unmatched. CDR3 sequence reads: CASSASGSLSYEQYF. CDR3 in DNA: TGTGCCAGCAGTGCTAGCGGGAGTCTCTCCTACGAGCAGTACTTC.